The present entry profiles one T cell receptor (beta chain) with its context. This clonotype is considered medium-sized (0.01 to 0.1%). Its antigen is unknown. No base quality information exists; no much larger clone differs at one position. The CDR3, from cysteine to phenylalanine, totals 13 residues. CDR3 DNA only is kept here, 39 bases in frame from base 1. At the junction V is shortened by 2 bases and J by 4 bases, with 6 bases in between. CDR1 is given as MNHEY and CDR2 as SVGEGT, both from the germline V gene. The data originate from a study of vaccination and CD4 T cells after COVID-19 (dated by TCRdb to the early 2020s). Looking at the study overall: Every convalescent patient had a positive nasal swab PCR test for SARS-CoV-2, with mild disease in roughly 10 patients and severe disease in one. In the convalescent cohort there were six males and four females, among whom were two Hispanic individuals, seven Caucasians, two Asians and one multiracial person. Two doses of either the Pfizer-BioNTech BNT162b2 vaccine (n=8) or the Moderna mRNA-1273 vaccine (n=2) were administered to participants. Post-COVID blood samples from convalescent patients were collected a median of around 100 days after diagnosis, with a range of roughly 35 to 180 days. Post-vaccine blood samples were taken a median of roughly 75 days after the second vaccine dose, with a range of about 13 to 250 days. Culture stimuli were overlapping spike peptide pools from SARS-CoV-2 and from the common cold coronaviruses HCoV-NL63, HCoV-OC43 and HCoV-229E. In control cultures, a CEFX viral epitope pool was used as positive control, an HIV-1 Nef peptide pool was used as negative control, or no peptide was added. In around 9 COVID-19 convalescent patients and a few infection-naive healthy vaccine recipients, researchers compared the spike-specific CD4+ TCR repertoire from before mRNA vaccination with the repertoire from after. What the study reported, not specific to this receptor: In convalescent patients, a median around 84% of post-vaccine SARS-CoV-2-reactive clones were detected only after vaccination, and vaccine-specific priming was suggested by this finding. The number of convalescent patients in the study was relatively small, and the study did not examine early timepoints following natural infection. The median number of SARS-CoV-2-reactive clonotypes rose from under 25 after infection to approximately 41 after vaccination, but the change was not significant. Of the vaccine-specific clones in convalescent patients, 304 of 307, or nearly all, reacted only to SARS-CoV-2 spike and did not cross-react with common cold coronaviruses.

Libraries were constructed by PCR. At the Johns Hopkins FTIC core, DNA from the cultured CD4+ T cells underwent TCR sequencing with the Oncomine TCR Beta short-read assay. Genomic DNA was extracted from the cultured CD4+ T cells with the QIAamp micro DNA kit. Oncomine TCR Beta libraries from cultured CD4+ T cells were pooled using unique dual indexes and sequenced on an Illumina iSeq 100. Per the source publication's procedure: Non-productive sequences were removed, and CDR3s that did not start with C, did not end with F or W, or were shorter than 7 amino acids were discarded. Antigen-specific clonotypes were identified using the MANAFEST web application through comparison of peptide-stimulated wells with reference and other culture wells. For a clone to be called positive, the clone needed an FDR below 0.05, an odds ratio above 5, and a productive frequency above 0.1% in at least two of three replicate wells. A clonotype counted as cross-reactive if it showed significant expansion both in the SARS-CoV-2 spike wells and in at least one common cold coronavirus spike condition. Levenshtein distances (stringdist) and unrooted phylogenetic trees (ape) in R version 3.6.1 were used to assess CDR3 homology. In-frame beta chains were kept once TCRdb had trimmed the public reads at Q25 with fastp and called clones with MiXCR. Here each entry gathers all rows of one CDR3 protein and keeps the most common genes and DNA. None of the V and J calls come from the authors' own analysis; TCRdb made them. In this sample the table shows some 8,900 distinct CDR3 sequences, about 59% of which occur a single time. The ten biggest clones cover 20% to 30% of the sample.

The intended sense of this specimen's treatment or condition label: roughly 10-day PBMC culture with coronavirus spike peptide pools or control peptides (ViraFEST assay). The ViraFEST assay was used in the study, in which antigen-specific T cells were expanded with peptide pools and expanded clonotypes were subsequently identified by TCR sequencing. The convalescent patients' positive SARS-CoV-2 PCR tests were from March to December 2020, which was before the Alpha, Beta and Delta variants emerged in the United States. About 2 million PBMCs per well were cultured in IMDM with roughly 5% human AB serum and around 10 IU/ml IL-2, plus 10 ug/ml peptide pools. Half of the culture medium was replaced with fresh IL-2-containing medium on days 3 and 7. After about 10 days of culture, CD4+ T cells were isolated by negative selection using the EasySep CD4+ T cell isolation kit. Ficoll-Paque Plus gradient centrifugation was used to isolate PBMCs from whole blood, and the isolated PBMCs were then either used fresh or cryopreserved at -140C. Triplicate wells were generally used for each culture condition.

Rearrangement joined TRBV6-2 or TRBV6-3 to TRBJ1-5; the best D guess is TRBD1, with 5 bases matching. The sequence was collected from a human donor who had recovered from COVID-19. What was sequenced was CD4+ T cells from blood, cultured in vitro. The DNA sequence is given as TGTGCCAGCAGTTACCGACAGAATCAGCCCCAGCATTTT. Its product reads: CASSYRQNQPQHF.